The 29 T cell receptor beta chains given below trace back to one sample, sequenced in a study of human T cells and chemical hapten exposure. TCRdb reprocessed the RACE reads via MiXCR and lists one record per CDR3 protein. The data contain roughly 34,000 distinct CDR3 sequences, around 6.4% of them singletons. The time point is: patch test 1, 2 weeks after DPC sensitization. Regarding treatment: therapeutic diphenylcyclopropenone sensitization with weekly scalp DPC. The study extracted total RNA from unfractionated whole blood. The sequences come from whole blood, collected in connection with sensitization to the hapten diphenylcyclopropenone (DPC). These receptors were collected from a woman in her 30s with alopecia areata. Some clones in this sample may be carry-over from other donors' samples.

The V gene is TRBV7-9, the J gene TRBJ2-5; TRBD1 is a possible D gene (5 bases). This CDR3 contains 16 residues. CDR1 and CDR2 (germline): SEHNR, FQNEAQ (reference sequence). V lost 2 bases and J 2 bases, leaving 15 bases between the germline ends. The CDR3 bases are TGTGCCAGCAGCTTATCGAGTGTTCAGGGTCAAGAGACCCAGTACTTC. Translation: CASSLSSVQGQETQYF.

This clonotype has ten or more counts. Here the CDR3 DNA reads TGTGCCAGCACCGAGTGGGGGGGCAGGCAGCCCCAGCATTTT. Translated: CASTEWGGRQPQHF. This rearrangement joins TRBV6-1 to TRBJ1-5; D may be TRBD1 (6 bases). CDR3 length equals 14 residues. V lost 7 bases to trimming and J lost 7 bases, with 17 bases between them. Per germline, CDR1 MNHNS and CDR2 SASEGT.

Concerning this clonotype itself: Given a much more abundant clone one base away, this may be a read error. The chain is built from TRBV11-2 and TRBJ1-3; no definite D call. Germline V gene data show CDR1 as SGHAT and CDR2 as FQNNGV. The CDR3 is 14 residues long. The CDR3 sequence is CGSSPVTPGNTIYF. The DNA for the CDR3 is TGTGGCAGCAGCCCCGTAACCCCTGGAAACACCATATATTTT.

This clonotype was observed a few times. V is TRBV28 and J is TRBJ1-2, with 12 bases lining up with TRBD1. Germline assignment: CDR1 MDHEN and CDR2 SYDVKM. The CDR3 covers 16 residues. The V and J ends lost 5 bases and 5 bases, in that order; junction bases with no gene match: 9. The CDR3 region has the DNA TGTGCCAGCAGTCCGGGGACAGGGGGCACGCCTTATGGCTACACCTTC. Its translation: CASSPGTGGTPYGYTF.

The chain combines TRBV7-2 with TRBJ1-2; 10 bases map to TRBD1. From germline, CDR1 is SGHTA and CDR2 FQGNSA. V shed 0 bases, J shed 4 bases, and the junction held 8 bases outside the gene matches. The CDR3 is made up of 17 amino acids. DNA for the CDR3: TGTGCCAGCAGCTTAGCGGGAGTGGGACAGGGGCCCTATGGCTACACCTTC. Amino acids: CASSLAGVGQGPYGYTF.

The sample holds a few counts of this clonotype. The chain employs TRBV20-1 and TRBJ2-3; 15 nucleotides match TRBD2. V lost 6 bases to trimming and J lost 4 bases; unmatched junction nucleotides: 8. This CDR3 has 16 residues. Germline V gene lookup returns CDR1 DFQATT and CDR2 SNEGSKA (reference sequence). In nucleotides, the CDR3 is TGCAGTGCCCTCGCGGGACTAGCGGGGGGCCCAGATACGCAGTATTTT. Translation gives CSALAGLAGGPDTQYF.

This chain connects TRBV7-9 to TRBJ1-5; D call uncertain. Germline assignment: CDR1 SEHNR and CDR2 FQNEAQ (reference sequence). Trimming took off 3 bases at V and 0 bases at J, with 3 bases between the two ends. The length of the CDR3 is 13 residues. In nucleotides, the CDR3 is TGTGCCAGCAGCTTTTTTAGCAATCAGCCCCAGCATTTT. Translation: CASSFFSNQPQHF.

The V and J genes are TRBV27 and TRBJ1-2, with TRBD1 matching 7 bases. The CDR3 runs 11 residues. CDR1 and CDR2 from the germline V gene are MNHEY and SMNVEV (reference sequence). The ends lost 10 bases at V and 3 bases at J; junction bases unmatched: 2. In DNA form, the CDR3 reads TGTGCCACCGGACAGGACTATGGCTACACCTTC. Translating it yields CATGQDYGYTF.

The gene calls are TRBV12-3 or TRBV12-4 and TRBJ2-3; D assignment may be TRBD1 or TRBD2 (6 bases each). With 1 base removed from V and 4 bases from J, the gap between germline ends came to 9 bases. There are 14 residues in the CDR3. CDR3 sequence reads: CASSLGRGPDTQYF. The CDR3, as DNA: TGTGCCAGCAGTTTAGGACGGGGGCCAGATACGCAGTATTTT.

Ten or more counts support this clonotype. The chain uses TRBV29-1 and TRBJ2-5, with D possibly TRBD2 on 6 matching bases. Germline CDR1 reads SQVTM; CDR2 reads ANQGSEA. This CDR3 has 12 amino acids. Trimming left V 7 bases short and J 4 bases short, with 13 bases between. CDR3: CSGEEGTETQYF. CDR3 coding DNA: TGCAGCGGGGAGGAGGGGACAGAGACCCAGTACTTC. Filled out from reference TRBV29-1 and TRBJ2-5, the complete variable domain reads SAVISQKPSRDICQRGTSLTIQCQVDSQVTMMFWYRQQPGQSLTLIATANQGSEATYESGFVIDKFPISRPNLTFSTLTVSNMSPEDSSIYLCSGEEGTETQYFGPGTRLLVL.

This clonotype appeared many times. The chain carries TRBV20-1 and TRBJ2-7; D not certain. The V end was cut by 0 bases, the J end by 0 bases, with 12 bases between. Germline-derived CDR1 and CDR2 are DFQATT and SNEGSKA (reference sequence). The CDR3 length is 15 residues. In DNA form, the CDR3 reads TGCAGTGCTAGAGATCATAGTGTGAACTCCTACGAGCAGTACTTC. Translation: CSARDHSVNSYEQYF.

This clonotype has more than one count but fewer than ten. CDR3 in amino acids: CASSPRYEQYF. The CDR3 region has the DNA TGTGCCAGCAGCCCCAGATACGAGCAGTACTTC. This chain joins TRBV12-3 or TRBV12-4 and TRBJ2-7; D gene unclear. This CDR3 contains 11 residues. Trimming left V 6 bases short and J 4 bases short, with 7 bases between.

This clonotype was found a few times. The CDR3 loop reads CSADRQVAYEQYF. The CDR3 coding sequence is TGCAGTGCTGACCGACAGGTAGCCTACGAGCAGTACTTC. The gene calls are TRBV20-1 and TRBJ2-7; tentatively, D is TRBD1 (6 bases). Germline lookup yields CDR1 DFQATT and CDR2 SNEGSKA (reference sequence). The CDR3 spans 13 residues. Between the trimmed V and J ends, which lost 5 bases and 2 bases, there was a span of 13 bases.

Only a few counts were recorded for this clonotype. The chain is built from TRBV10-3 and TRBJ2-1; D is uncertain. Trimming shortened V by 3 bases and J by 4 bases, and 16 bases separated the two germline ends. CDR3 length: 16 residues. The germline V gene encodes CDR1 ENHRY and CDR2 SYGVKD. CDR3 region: CAISDPIESRYNEQFF. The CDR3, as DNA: TGTGCCATCAGTGATCCCATAGAGTCGCGGTACAATGAGCAGTTCTTC.

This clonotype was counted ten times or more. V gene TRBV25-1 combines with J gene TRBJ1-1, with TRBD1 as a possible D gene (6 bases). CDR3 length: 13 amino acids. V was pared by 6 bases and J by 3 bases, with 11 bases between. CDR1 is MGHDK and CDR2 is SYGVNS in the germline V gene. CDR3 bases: TGTGCCAGCAGCGGCAGGGGAGACACTGAAGCTTTCTTT. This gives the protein CASSGRGDTEAFF.

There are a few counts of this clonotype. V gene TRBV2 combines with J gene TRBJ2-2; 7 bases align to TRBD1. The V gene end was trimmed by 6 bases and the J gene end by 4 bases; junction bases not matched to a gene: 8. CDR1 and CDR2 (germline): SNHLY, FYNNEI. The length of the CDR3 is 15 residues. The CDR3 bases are TGTGCCAGCAGACGGGACAGTACGGGCACCGGGGAGCTGTTTTTT. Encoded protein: CASRRDSTGTGELFF.

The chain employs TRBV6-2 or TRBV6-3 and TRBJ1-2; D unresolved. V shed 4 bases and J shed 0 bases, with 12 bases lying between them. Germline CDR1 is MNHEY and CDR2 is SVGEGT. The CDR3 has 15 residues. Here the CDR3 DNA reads TGTGCCAGCAGTTCCACCGTCCCCACTAACTATGGCTACACCTTC. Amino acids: CASSSTVPTNYGYTF.

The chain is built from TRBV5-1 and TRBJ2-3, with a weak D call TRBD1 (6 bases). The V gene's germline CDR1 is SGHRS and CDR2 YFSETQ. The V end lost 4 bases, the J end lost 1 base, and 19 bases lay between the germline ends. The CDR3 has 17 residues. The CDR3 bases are TGCGCCAGCAGCCCCGACAGAGCAGGGGATGGCACAGATACGCAGTATTTT. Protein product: CASSPDRAGDGTDTQYF.

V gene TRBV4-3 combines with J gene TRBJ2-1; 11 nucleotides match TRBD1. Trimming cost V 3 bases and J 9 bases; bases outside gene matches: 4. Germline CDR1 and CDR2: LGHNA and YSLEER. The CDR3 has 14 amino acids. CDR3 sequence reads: CASSQDRGHGEQFF. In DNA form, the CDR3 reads TGCGCCAGCAGCCAGGACAGGGGGCATGGTGAGCAGTTCTTC.

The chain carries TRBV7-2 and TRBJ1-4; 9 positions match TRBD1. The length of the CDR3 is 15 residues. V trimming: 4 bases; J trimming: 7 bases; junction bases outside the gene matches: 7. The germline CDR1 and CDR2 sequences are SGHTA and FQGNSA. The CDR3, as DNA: TGTGCCAGCAGCTCCAGGACAGGGGAGGGTGAAAAACTGTTTTTT. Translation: CASSSRTGEGEKLFF.

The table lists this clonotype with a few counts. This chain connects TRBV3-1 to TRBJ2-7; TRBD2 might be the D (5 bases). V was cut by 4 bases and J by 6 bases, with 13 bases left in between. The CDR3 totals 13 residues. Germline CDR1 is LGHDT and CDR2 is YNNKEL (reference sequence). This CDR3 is CASSPFLGGEQYF. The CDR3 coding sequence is TGTGCCAGCAGCCCCTTTCTAGGAGGCGAGCAGTACTTC.

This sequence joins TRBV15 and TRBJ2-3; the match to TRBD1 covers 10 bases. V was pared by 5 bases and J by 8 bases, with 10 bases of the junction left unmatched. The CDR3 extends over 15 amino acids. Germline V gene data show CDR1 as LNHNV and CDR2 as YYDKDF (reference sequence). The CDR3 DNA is TGTGCCACCAGCCCCGGACAGGGGGAGGAAGGTACGCAGTATTTT. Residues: CATSPGQGEEGTQYF.

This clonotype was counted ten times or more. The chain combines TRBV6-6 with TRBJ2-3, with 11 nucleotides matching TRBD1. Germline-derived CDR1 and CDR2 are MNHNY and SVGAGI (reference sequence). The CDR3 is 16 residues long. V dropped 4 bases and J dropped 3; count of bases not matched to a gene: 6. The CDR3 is CASSSPDRGHTDTQYF. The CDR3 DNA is TGTGCCAGCAGTTCCCCGGACAGGGGGCATACAGATACGCAGTATTTT.

CDR3 DNA sequence: TGTGCCAGCAGCTTTGGGACAGCCGATGGCAAAAACATTCAGTACTTC. This translates into CASSFGTADGKNIQYF. This chain uses TRBV11-1 with TRBJ2-4; 7 positions agree with TRBD1. In germline, CDR1 is SGHAT, CDR2 FQDESV (reference sequence). The CDR3 runs to 16 residues. The V gene end was trimmed by 3 bases and the J gene end by 3 bases; junction bases not matched to a gene: 8.

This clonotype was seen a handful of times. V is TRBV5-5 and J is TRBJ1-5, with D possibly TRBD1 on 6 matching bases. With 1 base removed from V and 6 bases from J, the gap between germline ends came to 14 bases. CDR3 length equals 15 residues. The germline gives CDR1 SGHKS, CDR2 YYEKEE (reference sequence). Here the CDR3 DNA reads TGTGCCAGCAGCTTGATATCGGGGGCAGTTCAGCCCCAGCATTTT. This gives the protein CASSLISGAVQPQHF. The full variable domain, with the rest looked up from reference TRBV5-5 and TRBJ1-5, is DAGVTQSPTHLIKTRGQQVTLRCSPISGHKSVSWYQQVLGQGPQFIFQYYEKEERGRGNFPDRFSARQFPNYSSELNVNALLLGDSALYLCASSLISGAVQPQHFGDGTRLSIL.

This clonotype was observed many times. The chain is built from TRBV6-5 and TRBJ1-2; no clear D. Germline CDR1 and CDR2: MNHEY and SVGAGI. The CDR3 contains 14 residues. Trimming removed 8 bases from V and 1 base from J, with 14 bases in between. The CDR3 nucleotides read TGTGCCAGCGCGGGGTTGGCAAATAACTATGGCTACACCTTC. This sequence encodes CASAGLANNYGYTF.

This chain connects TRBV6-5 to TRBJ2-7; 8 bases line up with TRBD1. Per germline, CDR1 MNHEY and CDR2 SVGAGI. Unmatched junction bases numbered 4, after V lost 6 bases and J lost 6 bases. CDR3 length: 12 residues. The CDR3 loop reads CASSFRGREQYF. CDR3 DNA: TGTGCCAGCAGCTTCAGGGGGCGCGAGCAGTACTTC.

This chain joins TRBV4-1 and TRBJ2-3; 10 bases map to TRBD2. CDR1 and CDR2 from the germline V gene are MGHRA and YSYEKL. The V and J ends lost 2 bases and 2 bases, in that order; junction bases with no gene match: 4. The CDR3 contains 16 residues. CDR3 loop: CASSQRLAGTTDTQYF. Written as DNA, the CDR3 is TGCGCCAGCAGCCAACGACTAGCGGGTACCACAGATACGCAGTATTTT.

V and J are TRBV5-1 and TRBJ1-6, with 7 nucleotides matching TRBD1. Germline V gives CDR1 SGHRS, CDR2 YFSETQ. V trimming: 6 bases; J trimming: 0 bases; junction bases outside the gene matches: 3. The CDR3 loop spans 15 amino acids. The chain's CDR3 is CASTTGDSYNSPLHF. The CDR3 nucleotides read TGCGCCAGCACAACAGGGGACTCCTATAATTCACCCCTCCACTTT.